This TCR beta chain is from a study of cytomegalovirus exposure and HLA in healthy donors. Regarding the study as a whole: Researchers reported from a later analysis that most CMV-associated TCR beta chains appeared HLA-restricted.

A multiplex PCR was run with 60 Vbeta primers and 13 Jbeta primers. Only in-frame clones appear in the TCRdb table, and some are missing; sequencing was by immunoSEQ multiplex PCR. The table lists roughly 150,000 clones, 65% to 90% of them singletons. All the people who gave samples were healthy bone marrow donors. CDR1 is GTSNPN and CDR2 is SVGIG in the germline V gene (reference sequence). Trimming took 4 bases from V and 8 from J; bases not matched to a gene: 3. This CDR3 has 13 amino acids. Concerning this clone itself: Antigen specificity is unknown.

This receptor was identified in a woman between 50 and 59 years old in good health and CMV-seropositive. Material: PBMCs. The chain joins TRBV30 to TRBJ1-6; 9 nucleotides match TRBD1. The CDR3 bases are TGTGCCTGGAAGGGGACAGGGCATTCACCCCTCCACTTT. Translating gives CAWKGTGHSPLHF. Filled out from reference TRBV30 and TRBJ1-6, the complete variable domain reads SQTIHQWPATLVQPVGSPLSLECTVEGTSNPNLYWYRQAAGRGLQLLFYSVGIGQISSEVPQNLSASRPQDRQFILSSKKLLLSDSGFYLCAWKGTGHSPLHFGNGTRLTVT.